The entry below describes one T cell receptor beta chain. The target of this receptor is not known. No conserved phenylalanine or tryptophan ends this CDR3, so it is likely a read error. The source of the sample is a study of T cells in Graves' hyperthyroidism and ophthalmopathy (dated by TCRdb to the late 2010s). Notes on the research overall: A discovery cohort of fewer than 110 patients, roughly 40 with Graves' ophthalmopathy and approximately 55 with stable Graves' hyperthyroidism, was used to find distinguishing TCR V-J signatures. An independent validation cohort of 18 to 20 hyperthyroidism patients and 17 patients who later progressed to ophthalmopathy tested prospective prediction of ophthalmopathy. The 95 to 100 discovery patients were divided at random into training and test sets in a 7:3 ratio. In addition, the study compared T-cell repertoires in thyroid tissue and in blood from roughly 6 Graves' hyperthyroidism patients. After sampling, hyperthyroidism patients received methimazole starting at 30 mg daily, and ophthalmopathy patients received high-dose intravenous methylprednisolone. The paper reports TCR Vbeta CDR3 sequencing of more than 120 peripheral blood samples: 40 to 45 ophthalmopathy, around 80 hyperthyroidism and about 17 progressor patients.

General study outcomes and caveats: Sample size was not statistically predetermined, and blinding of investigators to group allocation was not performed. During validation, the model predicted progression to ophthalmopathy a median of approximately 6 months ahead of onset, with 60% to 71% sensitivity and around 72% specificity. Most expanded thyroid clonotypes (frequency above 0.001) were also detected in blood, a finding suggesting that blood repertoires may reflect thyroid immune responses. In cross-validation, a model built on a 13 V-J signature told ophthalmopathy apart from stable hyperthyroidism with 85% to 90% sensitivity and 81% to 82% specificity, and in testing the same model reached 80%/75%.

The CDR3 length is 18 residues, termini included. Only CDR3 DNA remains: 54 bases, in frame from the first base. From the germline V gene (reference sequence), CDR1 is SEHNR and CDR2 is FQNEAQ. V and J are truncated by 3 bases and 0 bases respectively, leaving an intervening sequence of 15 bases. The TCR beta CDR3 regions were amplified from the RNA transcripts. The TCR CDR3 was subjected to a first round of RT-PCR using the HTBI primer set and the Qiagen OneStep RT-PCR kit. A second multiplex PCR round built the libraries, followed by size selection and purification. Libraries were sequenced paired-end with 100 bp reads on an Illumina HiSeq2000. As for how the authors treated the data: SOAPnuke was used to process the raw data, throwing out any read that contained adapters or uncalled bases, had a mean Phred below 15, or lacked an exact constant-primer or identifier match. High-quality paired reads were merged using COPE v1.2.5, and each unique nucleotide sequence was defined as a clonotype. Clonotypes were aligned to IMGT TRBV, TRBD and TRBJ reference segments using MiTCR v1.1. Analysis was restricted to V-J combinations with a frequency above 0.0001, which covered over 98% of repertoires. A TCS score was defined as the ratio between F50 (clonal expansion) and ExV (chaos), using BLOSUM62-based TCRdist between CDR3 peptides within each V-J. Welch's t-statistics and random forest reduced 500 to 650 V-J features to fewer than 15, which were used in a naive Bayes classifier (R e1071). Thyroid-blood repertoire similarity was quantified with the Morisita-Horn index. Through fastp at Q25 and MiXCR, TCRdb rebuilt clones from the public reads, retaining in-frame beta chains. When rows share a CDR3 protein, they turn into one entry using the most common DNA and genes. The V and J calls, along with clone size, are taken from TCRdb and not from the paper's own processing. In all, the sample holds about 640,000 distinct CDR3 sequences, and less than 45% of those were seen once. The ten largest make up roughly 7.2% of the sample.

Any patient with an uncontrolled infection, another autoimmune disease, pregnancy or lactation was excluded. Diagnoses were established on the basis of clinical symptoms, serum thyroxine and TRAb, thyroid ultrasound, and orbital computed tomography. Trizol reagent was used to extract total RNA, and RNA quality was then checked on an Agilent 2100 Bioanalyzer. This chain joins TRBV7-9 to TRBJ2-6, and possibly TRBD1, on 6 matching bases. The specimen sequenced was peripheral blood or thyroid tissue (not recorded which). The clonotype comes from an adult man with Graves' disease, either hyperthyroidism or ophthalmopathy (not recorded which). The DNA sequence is TGTGCCAGCAGCTTTACAGGGATACAAGGCTCTGGGGCCAACGTCCTGACTCCA. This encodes CASSFTGIQGSGANVLTP.